Each of the 2 T cell receptor beta chains below was sequenced from the same sample in a study of blood T cell repertoires in COVID-19. The assay was immunoSEQ multiplex PCR, and TCRdb's table has in-frame clones only and misses some. The table records 100,000 to 150,000 clones, around 89% of them present only once. Sequences were obtained from peripheral blood. The receptors here all came from a human donor in a cohort sampled during active COVID-19.

The genes are TRBV18 and TRBJ2-7; 9 bases agree with TRBD1. The CDR3 length is 15 residues. Per the germline V gene, CDR1 is KGHSH and CDR2 is LQKENI. V lost 3 bases and J lost 2; bases outside the gene matches: 5. The CDR3 nucleotides read TGTGCCAGCTCACCCCAAGGGACAGGGACCTACGAGCAGTACTTC. This codes for CASSPQGTGTYEQYF.

J is TRBJ2-3 and V is TRBV9; tentatively, D is TRBD2 (6 bases). Per the germline V gene, CDR1 is SGDLS and CDR2 is YYNGEE. V lost 4 bases to trimming and J lost 2 bases, with 11 bases between them. This CDR3 is 14 amino acids long. CDR3 coding DNA: TGTGCCAGCAGCCGGGGCGGGGACACAGATACGCAGTATTTT. This encodes CASSRGGDTDTQYF.